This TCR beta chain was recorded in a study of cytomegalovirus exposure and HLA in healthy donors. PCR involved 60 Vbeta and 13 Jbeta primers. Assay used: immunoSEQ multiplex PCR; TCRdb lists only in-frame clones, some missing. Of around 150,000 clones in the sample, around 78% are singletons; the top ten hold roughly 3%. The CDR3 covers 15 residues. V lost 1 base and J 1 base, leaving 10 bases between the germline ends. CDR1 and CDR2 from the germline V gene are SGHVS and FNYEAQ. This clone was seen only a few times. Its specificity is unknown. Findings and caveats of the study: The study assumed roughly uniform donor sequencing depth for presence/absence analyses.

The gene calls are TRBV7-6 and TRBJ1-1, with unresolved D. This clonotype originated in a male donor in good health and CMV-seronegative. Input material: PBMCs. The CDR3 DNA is TGTGCCAGCAGCTTAGGGCAGGCTGGGAACACTGAAGCTTTCTTT. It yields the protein CASSLGQAGNTEAFF.